The sequence of this TCR beta chain was determined in a study of shared T cell receptors in the human thymus. Measured with immunoSEQ multiplex PCR; TCRdb has only the in-frame clones, and not every one. In the table there are 700,000 or so clones, 70% to 90% of which are singletons. Germline CDR1 MNHEY, CDR2 SVGAGI. The CDR3 contains 15 residues. The junction had 10 bases not matched to a gene; V was cut back by 6 bases and J by 5 bases. Another study also made use of these data, one on human thymus T cells. That paper states: Those donating were healthy Finnish infants in corrective surgery for congenital heart defects. The thymus was resected at corrective cardiac surgery. There were highly overlapping thymic repertoires among unrelated individuals, as related research reported.

The chain recombines TRBV6-5 with TRBJ1-2, with TRBD1 matching over 9 bases. The sequencing sample was made of thymocytes. The origin of this receptor is a girl under three years old with a congenital heart defect. In DNA form, the CDR3 reads TGTGCCAGCAGACGCCGGACAGGGGAGGTGTATGGCTACACCTTC. This sequence encodes CASRRRTGEVYGYTF.